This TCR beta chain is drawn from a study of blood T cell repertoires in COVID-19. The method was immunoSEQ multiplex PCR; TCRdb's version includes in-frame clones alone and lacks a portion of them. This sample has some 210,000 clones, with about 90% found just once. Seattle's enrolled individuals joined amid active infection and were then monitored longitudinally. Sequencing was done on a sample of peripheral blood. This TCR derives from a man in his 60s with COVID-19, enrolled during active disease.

CDR3 loop: CASSSQGASTYTF. CDR3 DNA: TGTGCCAGCAGTTCGCAGGGGGCGTCCACCTACACCTTC. The chain uses TRBV28 and TRBJ1-2; 8 positions agree with TRBD1. The germline CDR1 and CDR2 sequences are MDHEN and SYDVKM. Unmatched junction bases numbered 8, after V lost 4 bases and J lost 10 bases. This CDR3 has 13 residues.